Below, 19 T cell receptor beta chains from the same sample are listed, as sequenced in a study of cytomegalovirus exposure and HLA in healthy donors. The PCR contained 60 Vbeta and 13 Jbeta primers. Here immunoSEQ multiplex PCR was the method, and the copy in TCRdb shows in-frame clones only, minus some. The table has 100,000 to 150,000 clones, 60% to 80% seen once. Sequenced material: PBMCs. The receptors stem from a woman aged 55-70 years in good health and CMV-seropositive.

The V call is TRBV6-5, the J call TRBJ1-2; no clear D. The germline V gene has CDR1 MNHEY and CDR2 SVGAGI. Trimming removed 5 bases at V and 2 bases at J, with 12 bases between. The CDR3 totals 14 residues. The CDR3 DNA is TGTGCCAGCAGTAACGGAGGATACAACTATGGCTACACCTTC. It specifies CASSNGGYNYGYTF.

The chain has TRBV19 and TRBJ2-6, with 7 positions matching TRBD1. Germline V gene sequence: CDR1 LNHDA, CDR2 SQIVND (reference sequence). The CDR3 consists of 19 residues. The V gene end was trimmed by 3 bases and the J gene end by 0 bases; junction bases not matched to a gene: 11. The CDR3 region has the DNA TGTGCCAGTAGTATCTTAAGTGGGACAGTTTCCTCTGGGGCCAACGTCCTGACTTTC. Protein product: CASSILSGTVSSGANVLTF.

This clone was observed a handful of times. This rearrangement joins TRBV7-2 to TRBJ1-1, with 7 positions matching TRBD1. CDR3 length: 15 residues. The ends lost 3 bases at V and 0 bases at J; junction bases unmatched: 4. Germline values: CDR1 SGHTA, CDR2 FQGNSA. CDR3: CASSFSGGLNTEAFF. In DNA, the CDR3 is TGTGCCAGCAGCTTTTCAGGGGGTCTGAACACTGAAGCTTTCTTT.

The chain employs TRBV23-1 and TRBJ1-1, with D unclear. TRBV23-1 is reported as an ORF; its role is uncertain. The CDR3 is 14 amino acids. Between the trimmed V and J ends, which lost 4 bases and 2 bases, there was a span of 11 bases. The chain's CDR3 is CASSRVRTNTEAFF. DNA for the CDR3: TGCGCCAGCAGTCGGGTAAGGACTAACACTGAAGCTTTCTTT.

The chain carries TRBV7-9 and TRBJ2-5; 10 nucleotides align to TRBD2. Trimming at V came to 4 bases and at J to 5 bases, leaving 4 bases not matched to a gene. The germline gives CDR1 SEHNR, CDR2 FQNEAQ (reference sequence). The CDR3 has 14 residues. The CDR3 bases are TGTGCCAGCAGCTACACTAGCGGGGCCGAGACCCAGTACTTC. It yields the protein CASSYTSGAETQYF.

The rearrangement links TRBV29-1 to TRBJ1-2; D is possibly TRBD1 (6 bases). The germline V gene has CDR1 SQVTM and CDR2 ANQGSEA. This CDR3 spans 12 amino acids. V lost 3 bases, J lost 2 bases, and 7 bases lay in between. In nucleotides, the CDR3 is TGCAGCGTTGAGGACAGCAACTATGGCTACACCTTC. Encoded protein: CSVEDSNYGYTF.

The CDR3, as DNA: TGCGCCAGCAGTTCAATTCCGGGACAGGGTAATGAAAAACTGTTTTTT. It is translated as CASSSIPGQGNEKLFF. The V and J genes are TRBV5-1 and TRBJ1-4, with 9 positions matching TRBD1. Germline lookup yields CDR1 SGHRS and CDR2 YFSETQ. With 5 bases clipped from V and 4 bases from J, the junction kept 9 bases outside the gene matches. This CDR3 region has 16 residues.

The chain is built from TRBV25-1 and TRBJ2-5; 9 bases agree with TRBD1. The J call may be faulty, since TRBJ2-7 better matches the DNA end. Germline V gene lookup returns CDR1 MGHDK and CDR2 SYGVNS. This CDR3 has 11 amino acids. The CDR3 sequence: CAHGQGYEQYF. The CDR3 DNA is TGTGCACACGGACAGGGGTACGAGCAGTACTTC.

V usage is TRBV5-5 and J usage is TRBJ1-6; D gene uncertain. This CDR3 is 16 amino acids long. Trimming pared 0 bases from V and 6 bases from J, leaving 13 bases between. Germline V gives CDR1 SGHKS, CDR2 YYEKEE (reference sequence). The chain's CDR3 is CASSLETGTFNSPLHF. CDR3 nucleotides: TGTGCCAGCAGCTTGGAGACGGGAACCTTTAATTCACCCCTCCACTTT.

The rearrangement uses TRBV7-3 and TRBJ1-5; no definite D call. CDR3 length: 13 residues. V was trimmed by 5 bases and J by 3 bases, leaving 8 bases between them. Germline V gives CDR1 SGHTA, CDR2 FQGTGA. CDR3 in amino acids: CASSESLNQPQHF. In nucleotides, the CDR3 is TGTGCCAGCAGCGAGTCGCTCAATCAGCCCCAGCATTTT.

J is TRBJ1-3 and V is TRBV7-8, with D unclear. CDR3 length: 16 amino acids. The V gene's germline CDR1 is SGHVS and CDR2 FQNEAQ. Trimming took 0 bases from V and 0 from J, leaving 9 bases between them. CDR3 sequence (DNA): TGTGCCAGCAGCTTAGCGCTGTCAGGCTCTGGAAACACCATATATTTT. It yields the protein CASSLALSGSGNTIYF.

The sample holds a few counts of this clone. The chain carries TRBV25-1 and TRBJ1-5; D uncertain. Trimming stripped 2 bases from V and 5 bases from J, with 10 bases between. Germline V gives CDR1 MGHDK, CDR2 SYGVNS. This CDR3 comprises 14 residues. This CDR3 is CASSEKSGDQPQHF. DNA of the CDR3: TGTGCCAGCAGTGAAAAATCGGGAGATCAGCCCCAGCATTTT. The entire variable domain, with the rest obtained from reference TRBV25-1 and TRBJ1-5, is as follows: EADIYQTPRYLVIGTGKKITLECSQTMGHDKMYWYQQDPGMELHLIHYSYGVNSTEKGDLSSESTVSRIRTEHFPLTLESARPSHTSQYLCASSEKSGDQPQHFGDGTRLSIL.

This clone appeared a few times. The chain is built from TRBV29-1 and TRBJ2-7, with D possibly matching TRBD1 (6 bases). The CDR3 totals 12 residues. V lost 4 bases and J lost 4, with 11 bases in between. The germline V gene encodes CDR1 SQVTM and CDR2 ANQGSEA. Written as DNA, the CDR3 is TGCAGCGTTGGGGGGCAGCGTTACGAGCAGTACTTC. Translation: CSVGGQRYEQYF.

The chain couples TRBV10-1 to TRBJ2-7, with 8 nucleotides matching TRBD1. The CDR3 consists of 14 residues. The germline V gene encodes CDR1 WNHNN and CDR2 SYGVQD (reference sequence). The V and J ends lost 6 bases and 5 bases, in that order; junction bases with no gene match: 9. CDR3 in DNA: TGCGCCAGCAGACTCGGACAGGGTAGCGACGAGCAGTACTTC. Amino acid sequence: CASRLGQGSDEQYF.

The rearrangement uses TRBV11-2 and TRBJ2-7, with TRBD2 matching over 11 bases. This CDR3 contains 16 residues. Per the germline V gene, CDR1 is SGHAT and CDR2 is FQNNGV. V lost 5 bases, J lost 2 bases, and 8 bases stayed unmatched. The CDR3 bases are TGTGCCAGCAGCCTGCTAGCGGGGGGTAGTCCCTACGAGCAGTACTTC. It codes for CASSLLAGGSPYEQYF. Filled out from reference TRBV11-2 and TRBJ2-7, the complete variable domain reads EAGVAQSPRYKIIEKRQSVAFWCNPISGHATLYWYQQILGQGPKLLIQFQNNGVVDDSQLPKDRFSAERLKGVDSTLKIQPAKLEDSAVYLCASSLLAGGSPYEQYFGPGTRLTVT.

The V gene is TRBV7-2, the J gene TRBJ1-5; possibly TRBD1 for D (5 bases). CDR1 is SGHTA, CDR2 FQGNSA, per germline. Trimming shortened V by 3 bases and J by 3 bases, and 12 bases separated the two germline ends. This CDR3 has 15 amino acids. The CDR3 DNA reads as TGTGCCAGCAGCTTCGTCGCAGGGCACAATCAGCCCCAGCATTTT. Its protein product is CASSFVAGHNQPQHF.

This clone showed up just a few times. The V gene is TRBV6-4, the J gene TRBJ1-4, with TRBD1 matching over 9 bases. Per the germline V gene, CDR1 is MRHNA and CDR2 is SNTAGT. V was pared by 5 bases and J by 6 bases, with 7 bases of the junction left unmatched. The CDR3 runs to 15 residues. The CDR3 protein is CASSRTGDRDEKLFF. The CDR3 DNA follows: TGTGCCAGCAGTAGGACAGGGGATCGTGATGAAAAACTGTTTTTT.

The chain uses TRBV2 and TRBJ1-2; 8 bases agree with TRBD1. From germline, CDR1 is SNHLY and CDR2 FYNNEI. V dropped 5 bases and J dropped 8; count of bases not matched to a gene: 10. CDR3 length: 14 amino acids. The CDR3 region has the DNA TGTGCCAGCAGTCGGGACAGGTGGACCGGCGGCTACACCTTC. Protein sequence: CASSRDRWTGGYTF.

This chain uses TRBV7-3 with TRBJ2-1; 8 positions agree with TRBD2. CDR1 and CDR2 from the germline V gene are SGHTA and FQGTGA. The CDR3 has 15 amino acids. V was clipped by 6 bases and J by 7 bases; unmatched bases: 11. This chain's CDR3 is CASSQSRGGSNEQFF. The DNA for the CDR3 is TGTGCCAGCAGTCAAAGCCGGGGGGGGTCTAATGAGCAGTTCTTC.